The 19 T cell receptor beta chains presented below share a single source sample, sequenced in a study of T cells in Graves' hyperthyroidism and ophthalmopathy. Researchers amplified the TCR beta CDR3 regions from RNA transcripts. With the HTBI primer set, the TCR CDR3 went through a first round of RT-PCR. TCRdb passed the multiplex PCR reads through MiXCR, listing each CDR3 protein once. Here the sample spans about 400,000 distinct CDR3 sequences, around 14% being singletons. Sequenced material: blood. The receptors stem from a woman between 18 and 30 years old with Graves' hyperthyroidism.

This clonotype has ten or more counts. The V and J genes are TRBV7-9 and TRBJ2-4; possibly TRBD1 or TRBD2 for D (5 bases each). Germline V gene data show CDR1 as SEHNR and CDR2 as FQNEAQ (reference sequence). CDR3 length: 13 residues. With 5 bases removed from V and 9 bases from J, the gap between germline ends came to 14 bases. The DNA of the CDR3 is TGTGCCAGCAGCGCCCCGTGGGGGAGCATTCAGTACTTC. Translated: CASSAPWGSIQYF.

This clonotype is a singleton in its sample. A much larger clone sits a single nucleotide away, making a read error possible. The V gene is TRBV28, the J gene TRBJ1-3, with D perhaps matching TRBD1 (5 bases). This CDR3 contains 14 residues. Germline CDR1 reads MDHEN; CDR2 reads SYDVKM. The CDR3 sequence: CAHGGGSAGNTTYF. The CDR3 DNA reads as TGTGCCCACGGGGGAGGTAGTGCTGGAAACACCACATATTTT.

This clonotype was recorded at least ten times. J is TRBJ1-4 and V is TRBV7-9, with D perhaps matching TRBD1 (6 bases). Per germline, CDR1 SEHNR and CDR2 FQNEAQ (reference sequence). V shed 4 bases and J shed 4 bases, with 13 bases lying between them. This CDR3 spans 15 amino acids. The DNA for the CDR3 is TGTGCCAGCAGCTCCTTTACAGGGAGTAATGAAAAACTGTTTTTT. Its protein is CASSSFTGSNEKLFF. Complete variable domain (other parts from reference TRBV7-9 and TRBJ1-4): DTGVSQNPRHKITKRGQNVTFRCDPISEHNRLYWYRQTLGQGPEFLTYFQNEAQLEKSRLLSDRFSAERPKGSFSTLEIQRTEQGDSAMYLCASSSFTGSNEKLFFGSGTQLSVL.

This clonotype was detected many times. This chain links TRBV11-2 with TRBJ1-1, with TRBD1 identical over 7 bases. The CDR3 is made up of 14 amino acids. Germline assignment: CDR1 SGHAT and CDR2 FQNNGV. With 1 base clipped from V and 4 bases from J, the junction kept 3 bases outside the gene matches. In DNA, the CDR3 is TGTGCCAGCAGCTTAGCCAGGGGGAGCACTGAAGCTTTCTTT. Protein sequence: CASSLARGSTEAFF.

Points on this clonotype: One end of the junction varies from germline; a read error may be responsible. The chain links TRBV28 to TRBJ1-6, with D unclear. Germline V lookup: CDR1 MDHEN, CDR2 SYDVKM. This CDR3 contains 13 residues. The CDR3 bases are TGTGCCAGCAGTCAATCATATAGTTCACCCCACCACTTT. Translating it yields CASSQSYSSPHHF.

The sample holds many counts of this clonotype. CDR3 coding DNA: TGTGCCAGCCGTGGTACCGGGACCCCGCAGTTCTTC. Its protein is CASRGTGTPQFF. This chain links TRBV12-3 or TRBV12-4 with TRBJ2-1; perhaps D is TRBD1 or TRBD2 (5 bases each). This CDR3 is 12 amino acids long. Between the trimmed V and J ends, which lost 8 bases and 12 bases, there was a span of 17 bases.

This clonotype came up many times. The chain is built from TRBV7-2 and TRBJ1-1; no clear D gene. The germline V gene encodes CDR1 SGHTA and CDR2 FQGNSA. The CDR3 has 15 residues. Trimming cost V 5 bases and J 1 base, with 14 bases left between them. This chain's CDR3 is CASSPELGRNTEAFF. The DNA for the CDR3 is TGTGCCAGCAGCCCAGAATTAGGGAGGAACACTGAAGCTTTCTTT. Variable domain in full (rest from reference TRBV7-2 and TRBJ1-1): GAGVSQSPSNKVTEKGKDVELRCDPISGHTALYWYRQSLGQGLEFLIYFQGNSAPDKSGLPSDRFSAERTGGSVSTLTIQRTQQEDSAVYLCASSPELGRNTEAFFGQGTRLTVV.

This clonotype was observed at least ten times. The chain uses TRBV20-1 and TRBJ2-5; 10 bases are shared with TRBD2. V lost 6 bases to trimming and J lost 3 bases; unmatched junction nucleotides: 10. The CDR3 totals 15 residues. The germline V gene has CDR1 DFQATT and CDR2 SNEGSKA (reference sequence). The CDR3 loop is CSAHKLAGLEETQYF. CDR3 nucleotides: TGCAGTGCCCACAAACTAGCGGGGTTAGAAGAGACCCAGTACTTC.

In this sample, this clonotype turned up many times. V and J are TRBV18 and TRBJ2-3; 7 nucleotides match TRBD1. This CDR3 comprises 15 residues. From germline, CDR1 is KGHSH and CDR2 LQKENI. V shed 4 bases and J 1 base; nucleotides not matched to a gene: 5. The CDR3 reads CASSLTTGGTDTQYF. The CDR3 DNA reads TGTGCCAGCTCACTCACCACAGGGGGCACAGATACGCAGTATTTT.

The genes are TRBV12-3 or TRBV12-4 and TRBJ2-3; the match to TRBD1 covers 10 bases. After removal of 6 bases from V and 4 bases from J, the junction contained 7 bases not matched to a gene. The length of the CDR3 is 15 residues. The CDR3 DNA is TGTGCCAGCAGGTGGACAGGGGGAATTTCAGATACGCAGTATTTT. This sequence encodes CASRWTGGISDTQYF.

The table lists this clonotype with a few counts. The chain is built from TRBV19 and TRBJ1-5; D possibly corresponds to TRBD1 (5 bases). Germline CDR1 is LNHDA and CDR2 is SQIVND (reference sequence). V shed 5 bases and J shed 0 bases, with 14 bases lying between them. The CDR3 totals 16 residues. The CDR3 spells CASSLRQIYSNQPQHF. CDR3 DNA: TGTGCCAGTAGTTTGCGACAGATCTATAGCAATCAGCCCCAGCATTTT.

This clonotype was seen only a few times. The genes are TRBV7-2 and TRBJ2-1, with D maybe TRBD2 (5 bases). CDR3 length equals 15 residues. Trimming left V 5 bases short and J 0 bases short, with 11 bases between. Per germline, CDR1 SGHTA and CDR2 FQGNSA. CDR3 amino acids: CASSPPGSSYNEQFF. For the CDR3, the DNA is TGTGCCAGCAGCCCACCGGGGAGCTCCTACAATGAGCAGTTCTTC.

This clonotype was picked up many times. This chain connects TRBV18 to TRBJ1-1, with a weak D call TRBD1 (6 bases). The V end lost 3 bases, the J end lost 2 bases, and 10 bases lay between the germline ends. This CDR3 has 14 amino acids. Per the germline V gene, CDR1 is KGHSH and CDR2 is LQKENI. The CDR3 DNA follows: TGTGCCAGCTCACCGGACAGAAGCAACACTGAAGCTTTCTTT. It translates to CASSPDRSNTEAFF.

The chain has TRBV4-1 and TRBJ1-5, with TRBD1 matching 7 bases. The length of the CDR3 is 15 residues. V dropped 1 base and J dropped 7; count of bases not matched to a gene: 7. Germline values: CDR1 MGHRA, CDR2 YSYEKL. The DNA of the CDR3 is TGCGCCAGCAGCCAAGGAAACAGGGGCGGACAGCCCCAGCATTTT. Translation gives CASSQGNRGGQPQHF.

As regards this clonotype: This could be a read error, since a much larger clone is one nucleotide away. The chain recombines TRBV12-3 or TRBV12-4 with TRBJ2-7; TRBD1 or TRBD2 may be the D gene (5 bases each). The CDR3 spans 13 residues. CDR3 coding DNA: TGTGCCAGCAGTTTTGGGACCTCCGACGAGCAGTACTTC. Its protein is CASSFGTSDEQYF.

With respect to this clonotype: A junction boundary mismatches the germline segment, possibly from a read error. The V gene is TRBV10-2, the J gene TRBJ1-3, with 7 bases lining up with TRBD1. The CDR3 sequence is 14 residues long. Germline V gene data show CDR1 as WSHSY and CDR2 as SAAADI. CDR3 sequence: CPSSDRASGNTIYF. DNA of the CDR3: TGCCCCAGCAGTGACAGGGCCTCTGGAAACACCATATATTTT.

This clonotype was counted ten times or more. The rearrangement links TRBV11-3 to TRBJ2-5; 9 bases are shared with TRBD2. The CDR3 totals 17 residues. Looked up from germline, CDR1 is SGHNT and CDR2 is YENEEA. Trimming took 1 base from V and 3 from J; bases not matched to a gene: 9. CDR3 loop: CASSLGQRVAGEETQYF. The CDR3 DNA sequence: TGTGCCAGCAGCTTAGGACAAAGGGTAGCGGGGGAAGAGACCCAGTACTTC. Based on the CDR3 plus reference TRBV11-3 and TRBJ2-5, the full variable domain is EAGVVQSPRYKIIEKKQPVAFWCNPISGHNTLYWYLQNLGQGPELLIRYENEEAVDDSQLPKDRFSAERLKGVDSTLKIQPAELGDSAVYLCASSLGQRVAGEETQYFGPGTRLLVL.

In this sample, this clonotype turned up many times. The CDR3 nucleotides read TGTGCCAGTAGTCCATCAAGCGGGAGGGCCTCGGAGCAGTACTTC. This gives the protein CASSPSSGRASEQYF. V gene TRBV19 combines with J gene TRBJ2-7, with 10 bases fitting TRBD2. V gave up 5 bases and J gave up 7 bases; unmatched junction bases: 11. The CDR3 is 15 residues long. CDR1 is LNHDA and CDR2 is SQIVND in the germline V gene (reference sequence).

This rearrangement joins TRBV20-1 to TRBJ1-3; no definite D call. From germline, CDR1 is DFQATT and CDR2 SNEGSKA (reference sequence). The V end was cut by 3 bases, the J end by 0 bases, with 9 bases between. There are 14 residues in the CDR3. CDR3 nucleotide sequence: TGCAGTGCTAGGAGACAAGCCTCTGGAAACACCATATATTTT. Translated, it gives CSARRQASGNTIYF.